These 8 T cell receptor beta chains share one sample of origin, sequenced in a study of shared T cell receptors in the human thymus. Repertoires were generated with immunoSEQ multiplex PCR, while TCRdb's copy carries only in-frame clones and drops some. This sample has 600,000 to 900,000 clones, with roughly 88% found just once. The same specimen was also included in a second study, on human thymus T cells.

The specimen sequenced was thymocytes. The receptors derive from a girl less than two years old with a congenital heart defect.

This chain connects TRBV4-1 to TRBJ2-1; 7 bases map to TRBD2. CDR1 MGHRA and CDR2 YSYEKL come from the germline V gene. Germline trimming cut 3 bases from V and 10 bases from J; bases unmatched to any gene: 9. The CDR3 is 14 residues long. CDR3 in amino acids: CASSHQTLAAEQFF. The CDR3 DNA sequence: TGCGCCAGCAGCCACCAGACCCTAGCGGCCGAGCAGTTCTTC.

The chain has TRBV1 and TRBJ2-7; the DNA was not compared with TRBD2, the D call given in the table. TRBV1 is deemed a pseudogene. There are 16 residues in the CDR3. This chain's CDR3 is CTSSQGGGGRSYEQYF. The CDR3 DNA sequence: TGCACCAGCAGCCAGGGGGGGGGCGGACGCTCCTACGAGCAGTACTTC.

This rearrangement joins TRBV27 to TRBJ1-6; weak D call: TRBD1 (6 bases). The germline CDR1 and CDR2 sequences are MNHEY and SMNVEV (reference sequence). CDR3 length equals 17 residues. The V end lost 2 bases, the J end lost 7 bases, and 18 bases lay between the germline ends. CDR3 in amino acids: CASSLPPRDKGNSPLHF. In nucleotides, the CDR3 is TGTGCCAGCAGTTTACCCCCCCGGGACAAGGGGAATTCACCCCTCCACTTT.

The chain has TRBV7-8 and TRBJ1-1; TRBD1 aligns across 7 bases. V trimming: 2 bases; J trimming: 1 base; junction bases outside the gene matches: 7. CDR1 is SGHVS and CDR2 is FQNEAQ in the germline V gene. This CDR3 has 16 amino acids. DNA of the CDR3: TGTGCCAGCAGCTTAAGGTGGACAGGTTGGAACACTGAAGCTTTCTTT. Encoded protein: CASSLRWTGWNTEAFF.

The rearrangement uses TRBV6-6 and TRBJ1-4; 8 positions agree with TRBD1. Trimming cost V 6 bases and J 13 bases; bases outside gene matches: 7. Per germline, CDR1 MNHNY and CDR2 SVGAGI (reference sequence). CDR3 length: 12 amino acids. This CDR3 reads CASSHRTGPLFF. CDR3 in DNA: TGTGCCAGCAGCCACAGGACAGGGCCACTGTTTTTT.

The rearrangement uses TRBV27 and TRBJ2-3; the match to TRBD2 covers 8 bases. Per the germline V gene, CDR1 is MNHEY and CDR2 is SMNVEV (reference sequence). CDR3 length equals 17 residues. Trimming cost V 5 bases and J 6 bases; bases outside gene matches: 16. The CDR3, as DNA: TGTGCCAGCAGTCACGTGACTAGCGAGAGCTTGGGGGATACGCAGTATTTT. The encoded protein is CASSHVTSESLGDTQYF.

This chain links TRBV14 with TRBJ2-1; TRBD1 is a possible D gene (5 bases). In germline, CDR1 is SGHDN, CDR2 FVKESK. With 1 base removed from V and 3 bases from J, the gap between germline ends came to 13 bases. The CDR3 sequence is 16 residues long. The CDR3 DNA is TGTGCCAGCAGCCAAGCAAACGACAGCCACTACAATGAGCAGTTCTTC. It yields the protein CASSQANDSHYNEQFF.

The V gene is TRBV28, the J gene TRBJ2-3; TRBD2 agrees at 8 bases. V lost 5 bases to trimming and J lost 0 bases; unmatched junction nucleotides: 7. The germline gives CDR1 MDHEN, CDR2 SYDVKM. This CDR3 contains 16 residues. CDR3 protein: CASSHGGGTSTDTQYF. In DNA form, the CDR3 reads TGTGCCAGCAGTCACGGGGGGGGAACTAGCACAGATACGCAGTATTTT.